Presented here are 26 T cell receptor beta chains from one specimen sequenced in a study of CD8+CD57+ T cells in acquired aplastic anemia. Genomic DNA, serving as template, underwent TCR beta VDJ and CDR3 profiling. TCRdb used MiXCR to reprocess the reads, holding one entry per CDR3 protein. The data hold about 270,000 distinct CDR3 sequences, with approximately 55% observed a single time. Sequencing was carried out using sorted CD4+, CD8+, or CD8+CD57+ T cells (not recorded which) from PBMCs. Receptor source: a human donor with severe aplastic anemia or a healthy control (not recorded which).

The sample holds many counts of this clonotype. The chain joins TRBV15 to TRBJ2-1; 9 bases line up with TRBD1. Germline V gene sequence: CDR1 LNHNV, CDR2 YYDKDF (reference sequence). Trimming removed 9 bases from V and 8 bases from J; junction bases left unmatched: 8. There are 13 residues in the CDR3. CDR3 sequence reads: CATRTGAYDEQFF. CDR3 coding DNA: TGTGCCACGAGGACAGGGGCTTATGATGAGCAGTTCTTC.

The sample holds many counts of this clonotype. The rearrangement links TRBV29-1 to TRBJ1-1, with D perhaps matching TRBD1 (6 bases). CDR3 length: 13 amino acids. Trimming removed 6 bases at V and 1 base at J, with 12 bases between. CDR1 is SQVTM and CDR2 is ANQGSEA in the germline V gene. The CDR3 spells CSVDNRANTEAFF. The CDR3 nucleotides are TGCAGCGTGGATAACAGGGCGAACACTGAAGCTTTCTTT. Full variable domain (outside the CDR3, taken from reference TRBV29-1 and TRBJ1-1): SAVISQKPSRDICQRGTSLTIQCQVDSQVTMMFWYRQQPGQSLTLIATANQGSEATYESGFVIDKFPISRPNLTFSTLTVSNMSPEDSSIYLCSVDNRANTEAFFGQGTRLTVV.

This clonotype was recorded many times. V usage is TRBV20-1 and J usage is TRBJ2-1; a possible D gene is TRBD1 (6 bases). Germline lookup yields CDR1 DFQATT and CDR2 SNEGSKA (reference sequence). This CDR3 contains 14 residues. V shed 6 bases and J shed 0 bases, with 12 bases lying between them. CDR3 sequence: CSAPTGSSYNEQFF. The CDR3 DNA sequence: TGCAGTGCGCCCACAGGGAGCTCCTACAATGAGCAGTTCTTC.

This chain links TRBV20-1 with TRBJ2-1; 7 bases align to TRBD2. The germline CDR1 and CDR2 sequences are DFQATT and SNEGSKA (reference sequence). The CDR3 length is 14 residues. V lost 6 bases to trimming and J lost 3 bases; unmatched junction nucleotides: 8. This CDR3 is CSARVAGDYNEQFF. The CDR3 nucleotides are TGCAGTGCGAGGGTGGCGGGGGACTACAATGAGCAGTTCTTC.

The chain recombines TRBV7-2 with TRBJ1-2, with 7 nucleotides matching TRBD1. Unmatched junction bases numbered 32, after V lost 2 bases and J lost 2 bases. The CDR3 is 24 residues long. Germline-derived CDR1 and CDR2 are SGHTA and FQGNSA. The CDR3 nucleotides are TGTGCCAGCAGCTTAAAGGAAGTAAGCAGTGCTAGAGGGTCTGAGACAGGGATGAACTATGGCTACACCTTC. It is translated as CASSLKEVSSARGSETGMNYGYTF.

The rearrangement uses TRBV7-9 and TRBJ2-5; unclear D gene. Matching the DNA end better, TRBJ2-1 makes the J call doubtful. CDR3 length: 12 residues. Germline V gene sequence: CDR1 SEHNR, CDR2 FQNEAQ (reference sequence). This CDR3 is CASSLGFHEQFF. The CDR3 DNA reads TGTGCCAGCAGCCTAGGATTCCATGAGCAGTTCTTC.

V gene TRBV5-6 combines with J gene TRBJ1-2; the D is unclear. Trimming removed 2 bases from V and 7 bases from J, with 18 bases in between. CDR3 length equals 15 residues. Germline CDR1 is SGHDT and CDR2 is YYEEEE. The CDR3 sequence is CASSLVWPGEGGYTF. The CDR3 DNA reads TGTGCCAGCAGCTTAGTTTGGCCAGGAGAAGGTGGCTACACCTTC.

V and J are TRBV19 and TRBJ2-3; possibly TRBD2 for D (6 bases). V lost 9 bases and J lost 1, with 23 bases in between. CDR3 length: 17 residues. Per germline, CDR1 LNHDA and CDR2 SQIVND (reference sequence). CDR3 region: CASSVPSAGIRTDTQYF. The CDR3 region has the DNA TGTGCCAGCAGCGTACCCTCGGCGGGGATCCGCACAGATACGCAGTATTTT.

This clonotype has more than one count but fewer than ten. The genes are TRBV5-1 and TRBJ2-7; 10 nucleotides line up with TRBD2. From germline, CDR1 is SGHRS and CDR2 YFSETQ. The CDR3 is made up of 15 amino acids. J lost 5 bases, V lost 4 bases, and 9 bases had no gene match. The CDR3 DNA reads TGCGCCAGCAGCGTATCGAAAGCGGGAGGGGACGAGCAGTACTTC. It codes for CASSVSKAGGDEQYF.

The CDR3 sequence is CASSLDSAHPYYEQYF. The CDR3 bases are TGTGCCAGCAGCTTAGACTCCGCACACCCCTACTACGAGCAGTACTTC. The rearrangement joins TRBV7-2 to TRBJ2-7, with D hard to call. The germline gives CDR1 SGHTA, CDR2 FQGNSA. V lost 1 base to trimming and J lost 3 bases, with 16 bases between them. This CDR3 has 16 amino acids. Based on the CDR3 plus reference TRBV7-2 and TRBJ2-7, the full variable domain is GAGVSQSPSNKVTEKGKDVELRCDPISGHTALYWYRQSLGQGLEFLIYFQGNSAPDKSGLPSDRFSAERTGGSVSTLTIQRTQQEDSAVYLCASSLDSAHPYYEQYFGPGTRLTVT.

The gene calls are TRBV9 and TRBJ2-1; the D gene is possibly TRBD2 (5 bases). CDR1 and CDR2 (germline): SGDLS, YYNGEE. V shed 0 bases and J shed 0 bases, with 10 bases lying between them. The CDR3 totals 16 residues. CDR3 nucleotides: TGTGCCAGCAGCGTAGGGGGTAGCGCCTCCTACAATGAGCAGTTCTTC. Its translation is CASSVGGSASYNEQFF.

The chain couples TRBV2 to TRBJ2-5, with TRBD2 matching over 9 bases. Germline V gene data show CDR1 as SNHLY and CDR2 as FYNNEI. Trimming at V came to 7 bases and at J to 4 bases, leaving 10 bases not matched to a gene. This CDR3 spans 15 amino acids. The CDR3 DNA follows: TGTGCCAGCAAGGCGGGAGGGCCTATCGGAGAGACCCAGTACTTC. This translates into CASKAGGPIGETQYF. Based on the CDR3 plus reference TRBV2 and TRBJ2-5, the full variable domain is EPEVTQTPSHQVTQMGQEVILRCVPISNHLYFYWYRQILGQKVEFLVSFYNNEISEKSEIFDDQFSVERPDGSNFTLKIRSTKLEDSAMYFCASKAGGPIGETQYFGPGTRLLVL.

Details on this clonotype: Just one base apart from a much larger clone, this may be a read error. V usage is TRBV30 and J usage is TRBJ2-7; a possible D gene is TRBD1 (6 bases). Trimming pared 5 bases from V and 6 bases from J, leaving 23 bases between. Germline CDR1 is GTSNPN and CDR2 is SVGIG (reference sequence). The CDR3 sequence is 15 residues long. As DNA, the CDR3 is TGTGCCTGGGATTCCGGGACACTCTTCTCTCGCGAGCAGTACTTC. It encodes CAWDSGTLFSREQYF.

This clonotype has a count of ten or more. The chain couples TRBV3-1 to TRBJ2-1; 7 nucleotides agree with TRBD2. The germline V gene has CDR1 LGHDT and CDR2 YNNKEL (reference sequence). CDR3 length: 16 amino acids. After removal of 4 bases from V and 4 bases from J, the junction contained 10 bases not matched to a gene. CDR3 region: CASSPLGAGKYNEQFF. The CDR3 region has the DNA TGTGCCAGCAGCCCCCTAGGAGCGGGGAAATACAATGAGCAGTTCTTC.

This clonotype was observed a few times. V is TRBV24-1 and J is TRBJ2-3, with D hard to call. The length of the CDR3 is 12 residues. The germline V gene encodes CDR1 KGHDR and CDR2 SFDVKD. The V gene lost 0 bases and the J gene lost 6 bases, with 3 bases spanning the gap. The CDR3 sequence: CATSDLDDTQYF. The CDR3 DNA reads TGTGCCACCAGTGATTTGGACGATACGCAGTATTTT.

J is TRBJ2-5 and V is TRBV14; 11 nucleotides agree with TRBD1. The germline V gene has CDR1 SGHDN and CDR2 FVKESK. The CDR3 has 16 residues. The V and J ends lost 2 bases and 4 bases, in that order; junction bases with no gene match: 6. The CDR3 loop reads CASSQQTGQGAETQYF. Written as DNA, the CDR3 is TGTGCCAGCAGCCAACAGACAGGACAGGGGGCAGAGACCCAGTACTTC.

This clonotype appeared many times. V and J are TRBV10-1 and TRBJ1-5; D is undetermined. V lost 8 bases to trimming and J lost 6 bases, with 17 bases between them. Germline-derived CDR1 and CDR2 are WNHNN and SYGVQD (reference sequence). There are 14 residues in the CDR3. The CDR3 region has the DNA TGCGCCAGCGTGCCCCCATGGAAATGTCAGCCCCAGCATTTT. The encoded protein is CASVPPWKCQPQHF.

V gene TRBV10-3 combines with J gene TRBJ2-1; the match to TRBD2 covers 9 bases. The CDR3 is 15 residues long. The trim removed 6 bases at V and 4 bases at J, leaving 7 bases unmatched. Germline assignment: CDR1 ENHRY and CDR2 SYGVKD. The CDR3 bases are TGTGCCATCAGCCCGGGACTAGCCCATTACAATGAGCAGTTCTTC. Its protein is CAISPGLAHYNEQFF.

This clonotype was detected a few times. The chain links TRBV20-1 to TRBJ2-7; 9 bases agree with TRBD2. Unmatched junction bases numbered 4, after V lost 3 bases and J lost 1 base. CDR1 and CDR2 from the germline V gene are DFQATT and SNEGSKA (reference sequence). The CDR3 is made up of 14 amino acids. For the CDR3, the DNA is TGCAGTGCTAGTTTCCTAGCGGGATCCTACGAGCAGTACTTC. Protein sequence: CSASFLAGSYEQYF.

Worth noting for this clonotype: The junction departs from the called germline gene at one end, perhaps through a read error. The chain employs TRBV7-9 and TRBJ2-5, with 7 bases identical to TRBD2. The CDR3 is made up of 15 amino acids. Germline lookup yields CDR1 SEHNR and CDR2 FQNEAQ (reference sequence). The DNA for the CDR3 is TGTGGCAGCAGCTCGTCCACTAGCGACCGAGAGACCCAGTACTTC. This sequence encodes CGSSSSTSDRETQYF.

The chain joins TRBV19 to TRBJ1-2; D not certain. Germline CDR1 and CDR2: LNHDA and SQIVND (reference sequence). The CDR3 length is 13 residues. The ends were cut back, 5 bases at V and 4 bases at J, with 11 bases in the middle. CDR3 sequence: CASSFTETYGYTF. Here the CDR3 DNA reads TGTGCCAGTAGTTTTACAGAAACCTATGGCTACACCTTC. Based on the CDR3 plus reference TRBV19 and TRBJ1-2, the full variable domain is DGGITQSPKYLFRKEGQNVTLSCEQNLNHDAMYWYRQDPGQGLRLIYYSQIVNDFQKGDIAEGYSVSREKKESFPLTVTSAQKNPTAFYLCASSFTETYGYTFGSGTRLTVV.

This chain connects TRBV29-1 to TRBJ2-5, with TRBD1 matching over 9 bases. The CDR3 is made up of 14 amino acids. The V and J ends lost 3 bases and 4 bases, in that order; junction bases with no gene match: 6. Germline lookup yields CDR1 SQVTM and CDR2 ANQGSEA. The CDR3 DNA reads TGCAGCGTTGAGGCCGACAGGGGGTTAGAGACCCAGTACTTC. Its translation: CSVEADRGLETQYF.

The chain is built from TRBV29-1 and TRBJ2-1; D is uncertain. V was clipped by 0 bases and J by 7 bases, with 16 bases between them. This CDR3 spans 15 amino acids. Per the germline V gene, CDR1 is SQVTM and CDR2 is ANQGSEA. DNA of the CDR3: TGCAGCGTTGAAGATGGGATCGTAAGTGGGAATGAGCAGTTCTTC. Protein: CSVEDGIVSGNEQFF.

This rearrangement joins TRBV7-2 to TRBJ1-1; D ambiguous. Trimming took 3 bases from V and 0 from J, leaving 14 bases between them. The germline V gene has CDR1 SGHTA and CDR2 FQGNSA. The CDR3 has 16 amino acids. The CDR3, as DNA: TGTGCCAGCAGCTTGGTGATCCTAGTCATGAACACTGAAGCTTTCTTT. Translating it yields CASSLVILVMNTEAFF. Complete variable domain (other parts from reference TRBV7-2 and TRBJ1-1): GAGVSQSPSNKVTEKGKDVELRCDPISGHTALYWYRQSLGQGLEFLIYFQGNSAPDKSGLPSDRFSAERTGGSVSTLTIQRTQQEDSAVYLCASSLVILVMNTEAFFGQGTRLTVV.

This chain links TRBV20-1 with TRBJ2-7; perhaps TRBD1 as D (6 bases). Germline V gives CDR1 DFQATT, CDR2 SNEGSKA (reference sequence). The CDR3 has 15 residues. V lost 8 bases and J 2 bases, leaving 22 bases between the germline ends. CDR3 DNA sequence: TGCAGTCCGGGGACACTCGCCTCATTCACCTACGAGCAGTACTTC. This sequence encodes CSPGTLASFTYEQYF.

In its sample, this clonotype was seen many times. This chain uses TRBV7-9 with TRBJ1-1; D perhaps matches TRBD1 (5 bases). CDR3 size: 14 residues. Germline V lookup: CDR1 SEHNR, CDR2 FQNEAQ (reference sequence). The V end was cut by 4 bases, the J end by 7 bases, with 16 bases between. The CDR3 protein is CASSSMGGGLEAFF. The CDR3 DNA follows: TGTGCCAGCAGCTCGATGGGGGGGGGTCTTGAAGCTTTCTTT.